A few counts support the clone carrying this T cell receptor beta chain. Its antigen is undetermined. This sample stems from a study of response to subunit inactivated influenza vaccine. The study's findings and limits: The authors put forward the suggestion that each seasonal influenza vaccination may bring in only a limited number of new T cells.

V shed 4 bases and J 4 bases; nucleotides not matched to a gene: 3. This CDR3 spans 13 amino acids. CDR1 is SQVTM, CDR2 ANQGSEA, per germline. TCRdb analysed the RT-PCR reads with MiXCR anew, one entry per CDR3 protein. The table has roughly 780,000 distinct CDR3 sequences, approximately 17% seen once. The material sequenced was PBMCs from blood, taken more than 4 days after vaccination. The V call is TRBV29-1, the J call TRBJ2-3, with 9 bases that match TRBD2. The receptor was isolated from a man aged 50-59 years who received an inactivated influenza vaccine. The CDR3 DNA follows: TGCAGCGTTGCCGTAGCGGGAGCAGATACGCAGTATTTT. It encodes CSVAVAGADTQYF.